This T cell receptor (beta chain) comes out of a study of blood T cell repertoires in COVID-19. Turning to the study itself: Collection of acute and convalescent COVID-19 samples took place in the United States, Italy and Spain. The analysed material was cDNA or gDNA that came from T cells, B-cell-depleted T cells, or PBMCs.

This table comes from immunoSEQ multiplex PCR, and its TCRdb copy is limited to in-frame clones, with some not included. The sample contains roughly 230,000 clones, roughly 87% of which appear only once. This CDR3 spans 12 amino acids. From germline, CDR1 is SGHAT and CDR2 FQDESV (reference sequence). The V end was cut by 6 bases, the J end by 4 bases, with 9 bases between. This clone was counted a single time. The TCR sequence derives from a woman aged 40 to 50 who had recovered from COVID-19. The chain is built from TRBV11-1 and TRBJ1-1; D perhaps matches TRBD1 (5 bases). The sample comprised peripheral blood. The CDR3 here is CASRGRGTEAFF. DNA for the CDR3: TGTGCCAGCAGGGGGCGAGGCACTGAAGCTTTCTTT.